The present T cell receptor (beta chain) was sequenced within a study of blood T cell repertoires in COVID-19. Seattle participants joined during active infection and were tracked over time. Per the original data handling: Quantification of nucleated cells was approximated via reference gene primer amplification. The assay was immunoSEQ multiplex PCR, and TCRdb's table has in-frame clones only and misses some. V and J calls and clone size come straight from that table; D and trimming were deduced from the DNA. The repertoire consists of under 110,000 clones, with about three quarters occurring once and the leading ten covering roughly 6%. The sequence came from a man older than 75 with COVID-19, enrolled during active disease. The source material was peripheral blood.

CDR3 bases: TGTGCCAGCAGTTATCGGACAGGGACTGGTTTCTACGAGCAGTACTTC. Amino acids: CASSYRTGTGFYEQYF. This chain uses TRBV27 with TRBJ2-7; 8 nucleotides align to TRBD1. CDR3 length: 16 residues. Germline V gene lookup returns CDR1 MNHEY and CDR2 SMNVEV (reference sequence). The V gene end was trimmed by 4 bases and the J gene end by 3 bases; junction bases not matched to a gene: 11.